The clone carrying this T cell receptor beta chain was picked up a small number of times. Both iRepertoire HTBI primers and Arm-PCR of CDR3 regions were used to build the TCR beta libraries. TCRdb fed the multiplex PCR reads into MiXCR, producing one record per CDR3 protein. Here the sample spans about 400,000 distinct CDR3 sequences, 15% to 19% being singletons. Time point specified: newly diagnosed GD, antithyroid drugs for less than 3 months. After RNA was extracted from PBMCs, the TCR library was made from it. This sample was included in a study of regulatory T cells in long-lasting Graves disease. Study overall: Patients newly diagnosed with Graves' had been on antithyroid drugs for under 3 months.

V gave up 5 bases and J gave up 0 bases; unmatched junction bases: 6. This CDR3 comprises 15 residues. Looked up from germline, CDR1 is SGHVS and CDR2 is FQNEAQ. Here the sequenced sample was peripheral blood mononuclear cells (PBMCs), taken at new diagnosis, from a patient treated with antithyroid drugs. The J gene is TRBJ1-2, the V gene TRBV7-8, with 7 bases lining up with TRBD1. The clonotype was recovered from a female donor with Graves disease. As DNA, the CDR3 is TGTGCCAGCAGCCTCGACAGGGCTCCTAACTATGGCTACACCTTC. Its protein is CASSLDRAPNYGYTF. Combining the CDR3 with reference TRBV7-8 and TRBJ1-2 gives the whole variable domain GAGVSQSPRYKVAKRGQDVALRCDPISGHVSLFWYQQALGQGPEFLTYFQNEAQLDKSGLPSDRFFAERPEGSVSTLKIQRTQQEDSAVYLCASSLDRAPNYGYTFGSGTRLTVV.